Listed here is a single TCR beta chain. The CDR3 sequence is 15 residues long. Germline V gene data show CDR1 as WSHSY and CDR2 as SAAADI. The V gene lost 3 bases and the J gene lost 6 bases, with 17 bases spanning the gap. The data derive from a study of control samples from healthy donors and cancer patients. Sequenced by immunoSEQ multiplex PCR; TCRdb stores in-frame clones only, minus some. Counted here are under 300,000 clones, 82% occurring once; the ten biggest clones make up about an eighth. V gene TRBV10-2 combines with J gene TRBJ1-2, with D tentatively TRBD1 (6 bases). Sequenced material: PBMCs. The clonotype was recovered from a woman aged 55-69 years with lung cancer. The chain's CDR3 is CASSDPAQGGNGYTF. CDR3 sequence (DNA): TGCGCCAGCAGTGACCCCGCACAGGGTGGTAATGGCTACACCTTC.